This TCR beta chain was documented in a study of blood T cells in healthy people across ages. Through a sample-barcoded 5' primer and a J-beta primer mix, a second PCR was run for 7 to 11 cycles. Via MiXCR, TCRdb re-called the 5' RACE reads, giving one row per CDR3 protein. The sample lists 950,000 to 1,200,000 distinct CDR3 sequences; more than 30% were seen once. The CDR3 runs 15 residues. The germline CDR1 and CDR2 sequences are MNHEY and SMNVEV (reference sequence). V was cut by 3 bases and J by 1 base, with 9 bases left in between. The donors, all healthy, were Caucasians living in Russia, aged about 6 to 90. Per-sample yields of isolated PBMCs were at least 6 million.

Material: blood. J is TRBJ2-2 and V is TRBV27; no clear D. The receptor was isolated from a young man in good health. CDR3 region: CASSFGLRNTGELFF. The CDR3 region has the DNA TGTGCCAGCAGTTTTGGGTTGAGGAACACCGGGGAGCTGTTTTTT.